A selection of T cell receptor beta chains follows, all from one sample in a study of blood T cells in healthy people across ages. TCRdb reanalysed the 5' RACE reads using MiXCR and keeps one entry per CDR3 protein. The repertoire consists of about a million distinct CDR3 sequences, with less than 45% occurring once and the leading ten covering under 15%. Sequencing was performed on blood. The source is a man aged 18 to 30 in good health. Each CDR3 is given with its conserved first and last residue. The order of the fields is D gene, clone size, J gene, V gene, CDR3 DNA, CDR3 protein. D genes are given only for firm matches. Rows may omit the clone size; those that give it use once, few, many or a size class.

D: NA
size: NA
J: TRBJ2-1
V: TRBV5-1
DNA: TGCGCCAGCAGCGTACCACGATACAATGAGCAGTTCTTC
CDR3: CASSVPRYNEQFF

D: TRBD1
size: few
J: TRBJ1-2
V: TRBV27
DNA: TGTGCCAGCAGACAGACAGGGCCCAACTATGGCTACACCTTC
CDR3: CASRQTGPNYGYTF

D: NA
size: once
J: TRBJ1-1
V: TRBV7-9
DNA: TGTGCCAGCAGCCTCCAGGGGCGGGTCACTGAAGCTTTCTTT
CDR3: CASSLQGRVTEAFF

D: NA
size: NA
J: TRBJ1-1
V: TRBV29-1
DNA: TGCAGCGTTGAAGATCAGGCGAACACTGAAGCTTTCTTT
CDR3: CSVEDQANTEAFF

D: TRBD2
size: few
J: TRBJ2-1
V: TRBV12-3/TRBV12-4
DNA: TGTGCCAGCATTAGCGGGGGGGCCATCAATGAGCAGTTCTTC
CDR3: CASISGGAINEQFF

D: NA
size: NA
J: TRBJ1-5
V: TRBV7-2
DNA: TGTGCCAGCAGCGAGATGGCGGGCTTCAGCAATCAGCCCCAGCATTTT
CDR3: CASSEMAGFSNQPQHF

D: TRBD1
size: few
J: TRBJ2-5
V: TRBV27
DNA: TGTGCCAGCAGCCCCAGGACAGGGCACCTTCAAGAGACCCAGTACTTC
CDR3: CASSPRTGHLQETQYF

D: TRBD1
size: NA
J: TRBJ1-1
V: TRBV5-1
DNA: TGCGCCAGCAGCTTGGGGACAGGGAGGGCCACTGAAGCTTTCTTT
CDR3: CASSLGTGRATEAFF

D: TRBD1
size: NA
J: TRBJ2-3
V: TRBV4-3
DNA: TGCGCCAGCAGCCAAGATTTTTACAGGGGTTCAGATACGCAGTATTTT
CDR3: CASSQDFYRGSDTQYF

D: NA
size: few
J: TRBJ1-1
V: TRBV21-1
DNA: TGTGCCAGCAGCACCGAACCGAACAGGGCGGGCACTGAAGCTTTCTTT
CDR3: CASSTEPNRAGTEAFF

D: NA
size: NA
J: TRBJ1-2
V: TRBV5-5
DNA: TGTGCCAGCAGCGCAAACAGGGATTTGGCTAACTATGGCTACACCTTC
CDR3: CASSANRDLANYGYTF

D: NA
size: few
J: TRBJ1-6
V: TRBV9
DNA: TGTGCCAGCAGCGTAGACCAGCGGAATTCACCCCTCCACTTT
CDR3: CASSVDQRNSPLHF

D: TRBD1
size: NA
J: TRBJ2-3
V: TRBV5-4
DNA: TGTGCCAGCAGCTTGTGGGGTGGACAGGCCACAGATACGCAGTATTTT
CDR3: CASSLWGGQATDTQYF

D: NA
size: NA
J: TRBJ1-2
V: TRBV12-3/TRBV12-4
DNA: TGTGCCAGCAGAAAAAGTAACTATGGCTACACCTTC
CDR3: CASRKSNYGYTF

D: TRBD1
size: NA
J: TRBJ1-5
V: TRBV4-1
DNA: TGCGCCAGCAGCCAAGCACCGGGACAGCTGGAACAGCCCCAGCATTTT
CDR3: CASSQAPGQLEQPQHF

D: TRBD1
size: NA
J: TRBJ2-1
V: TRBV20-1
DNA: TGCAGTGCTAGCGATCCCGGACAGGGACAAGAGACCCAGTTCTTC
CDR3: CSASDPGQGQETQFF

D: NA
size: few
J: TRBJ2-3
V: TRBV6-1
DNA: TGTGCCAGCAGTACCTCATCCGGACCGCCCCACACAGATACGCAGTATTTT
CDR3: CASSTSSGPPHTDTQYF

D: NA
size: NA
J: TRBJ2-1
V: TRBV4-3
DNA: TGCGCCAGCAGCCAAGTAGCGGACTCCTACAATGAGCAGTTCTTC
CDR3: CASSQVADSYNEQFF

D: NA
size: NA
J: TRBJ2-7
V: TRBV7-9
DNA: TGTGCCAGCAGCTCCCCGGGACTCAAGACCTACGAGCAGTACTTC
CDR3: CASSSPGLKTYEQYF

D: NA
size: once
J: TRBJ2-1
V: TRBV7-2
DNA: TGTGCCAGCAGCTTACGGGACCACTCCTACAATGAGCAGTTCTTC
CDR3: CASSLRDHSYNEQFF

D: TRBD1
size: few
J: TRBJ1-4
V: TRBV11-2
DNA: TGTGCCAGCAGCAGACGGACAGGGCAAAATGAAAAACTGTTTTTT
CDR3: CASSRRTGQNEKLFF

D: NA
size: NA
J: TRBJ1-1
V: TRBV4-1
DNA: TGCGCCAGCAGCCAAGAAGGGGGATACACTGAAGCTTTCTTT
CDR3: CASSQEGGYTEAFF

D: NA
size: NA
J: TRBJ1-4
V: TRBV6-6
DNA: TGTGCCAGCAGATGGACAGAGGGGCCTAATGAAAAACTGTTTTTT
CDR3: CASRWTEGPNEKLFF

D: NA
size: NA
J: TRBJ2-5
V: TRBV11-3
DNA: TGTGCCAGCAGCTCGGGACCTGCCGCTGGTGAGACCCAGTACTTC
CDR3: CASSSGPAAGETQYF

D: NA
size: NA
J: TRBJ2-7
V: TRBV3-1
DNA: TGTGCCAGCAGCCCAGGGTCGAATGAGCAGTACTTC
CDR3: CASSPGSNEQYF

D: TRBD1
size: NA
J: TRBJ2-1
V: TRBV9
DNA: TGTGCCAGCAGCGCCAACGGGGACAGGGTGTCCGATGAGCAGTTCTTC
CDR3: CASSANGDRVSDEQFF

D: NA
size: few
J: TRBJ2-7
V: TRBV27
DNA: TGTGCCAGCAGCTCCGCGAGGACCTCCTACGAGCAGTACTTC
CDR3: CASSSARTSYEQYF

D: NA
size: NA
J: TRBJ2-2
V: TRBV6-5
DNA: TGTGCCAGCAGTTACTCGAATACCCCGGCAGGGTGGGGGGAGCTGTTTTTT
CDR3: CASSYSNTPAGWGELFF